These T cell receptor beta chains were read from a single sample in a study of blood T cell repertoires in COVID-19. Profiled with immunoSEQ multiplex PCR; TCRdb holds only in-frame clones, not every one. The sample holds more than 150,000 clones; 70% to 90% are singletons and the top ten take approximately 9.4%. Sequencing was carried out using peripheral blood. The receptors here all came from an elderly woman with acute or convalescent COVID-19. Each CDR3 is given with its conserved first and last residue. D genes are given only for firm matches. Rows may omit the clone size; those that give it use once, few, many or a size class.

TRBJ2-3 | NA | TRBV3-1/TRBV3-2 | NA | TGTGCCAGCAGCCAAGATTTCCTAGCTGCCGATACGCAGTATTTT | CASSQDFLAADTQYF
TRBJ1-2 | TRBD1 | TRBV19 | NA | TGTGCCAGTAGTATCAGAACAGGGGGCGTTAGCTATGGCTACACCTTC | CASSIRTGGVSYGYTF
TRBJ1-1 | NA | TRBV7-3 | NA | TGTGCCAGCCGGGGGATGAACACTGAAGCTTTCTTT | CASRGMNTEAFF
TRBJ1-6 | NA | TRBV7-2 | NA | TGTGCCAGCAGCTTAAATTTCGGGAATAATTCACCCCTCCACTTT | CASSLNFGNNSPLHF
TRBJ1-1 | NA | TRBV6-4 | NA | TGTGCCAGCCAGGGCCAAATGGACACTGAAGCTTTCTTT | CASQGQMDTEAFF
TRBJ1-5 | NA | TRBV6-5 | NA | TGTGCCAGCTTAATAACGACCTGGGGCCAGCCCCAGCATTTT | CASLITTWGQPQHF
TRBJ2-2 | TRBD1 | TRBV7-2 | NA | TGTGCCAGCAGTTCGGACAGGTCCGACACCGGGGAGCTGTTTTTT | CASSSDRSDTGELFF
TRBJ2-3 | TRBD1 | TRBV9 | NA | TGTGCCAGCAGCACCCGGTCCCAGGGGGCCGGGGATACGCAGTATTTT | CASSTRSQGAGDTQYF
TRBJ2-1 | TRBD2 | TRBV6-2/TRBV6-3 | NA | TGTGCCAGCAGTCTAGCGGGGGGATACAATGAGCAGTTCTTC | CASSLAGGYNEQFF
TRBJ1-2 | NA | TRBV6-5 | NA | TGTGCCAGCAGTTCTGGCCCCCCCTATGGCTACACCTTC | CASSSGPPYGYTF
TRBJ2-7 | NA | TRBV27 | NA | TGTGCCAGCAGTTTATCGCCACAGTTTTCCTACGAGCAGTACTTC | CASSLSPQFSYEQYF
TRBJ1-1 | TRBD1 | TRBV5-1 | NA | TGCGCCAGCAGGGGACAGGGAAGTTTCGGCACTGAAGCTTTCTTT | CASRGQGSFGTEAFF
TRBJ1-1 | TRBD1 | TRBV15 | NA | TGTGCCACCAGCCGCCGGACAGGGAGAAGGGCTGAAGCTTTCTTT | CATSRRTGRRAEAFF
TRBJ2-3 | NA | TRBV7-2 | NA | TGTGCCAGCAGCTTAGATCAGGAAGATACGCAGTATTTT | CASSLDQEDTQYF
TRBJ2-6 | NA | TRBV6-6 | NA | TGTGCCAGCAGTTACGTTGTAGTCCAAGTGGCCAACGTCCTGACTTTC | CASSYVVVQVANVLTF
TRBJ2-7 | NA | TRBV6-4 | few | TGTGCCAGCAGTGACTCCCTTCTGAACCTCTCCAGGCACGAGCAGTACTTC | CASSDSLLNLSRHEQYF
TRBJ1-6 | NA | TRBV2 | few | TGTGCCAGCAGTGAAGGTCCAGGCTATAATTCACCCCTCCACTTT | CASSEGPGYNSPLHF
TRBJ1-4 | TRBD1 | TRBV19 | NA | TGTGCCAGTAGTGCCGGGACAGGGGCAACTAATGAAAAACTGTTTTTT | CASSAGTGATNEKLFF
TRBJ1-4 | TRBD1 | TRBV7-2 | NA | TGTGCCAGCAGCTCACAGGGGGCAGCTAATGAAAAACTGTTTTTT | CASSSQGAANEKLFF
TRBJ2-5 | TRBD2 | TRBV5-6 | NA | TGTGCCAGCAGCTTACTAGCGGGAAAAGAGACCCAGTACTTC | CASSLLAGKETQYF
TRBJ1-4 | NA | TRBV27 | NA | TGTGCCAGCAGTTTGAGGCCCCTTCAGTATAATGAAAAACTGTTTTTT | CASSLRPLQYNEKLFF
TRBJ1-1 | NA | TRBV14 | NA | TGTGCCAGCAGCATCAGGGCCATGAACACTGAAGCTTTCTTT | CASSIRAMNTEAFF
TRBJ1-3 | TRBD1 | TRBV2 | NA | TGTGCCAGCAGTGTCAGACAGGGAAGGGGTGGAAACACCATATATTTT | CASSVRQGRGGNTIYF
TRBJ2-7 | TRBD2 | TRBV7-9 | NA | TGTGCCAGCAGCCCAACGGGGGGGAGGGGCTCCTACGAGCAGTACTTC | CASSPTGGRGSYEQYF
TRBJ2-5 | TRBD2 | TRBV2 | NA | TGTGCCAGCAGCTATGGGGAGGGGCTCCAAGAGACCCAGTACTTC | CASSYGEGLQETQYF
TRBJ1-2 | NA | TRBV5-4 | NA | TGTGCCAGCAGCTTGGAACAGGCTAACTATGGCTACACCTTC | CASSLEQANYGYTF
TRBJ1-2 | NA | TRBV20-1 | NA | TGCAGTGCTAGAGAGGAGGGAGGCTACACCTTC | CSAREEGGYTF
TRBJ2-4 | TRBD1 | TRBV7-2 | NA | TGTGCCAGCAGCTTAGTACCGACAGGGGGAGCCAAAAACATTCAGTACTTC | CASSLVPTGGAKNIQYF
TRBJ2-5 | NA | TRBV10-3 | once | TGTGCCATCAGTTCGTATGAGGCTCTTGAGACCCAGTACTTC | CAISSYEALETQYF